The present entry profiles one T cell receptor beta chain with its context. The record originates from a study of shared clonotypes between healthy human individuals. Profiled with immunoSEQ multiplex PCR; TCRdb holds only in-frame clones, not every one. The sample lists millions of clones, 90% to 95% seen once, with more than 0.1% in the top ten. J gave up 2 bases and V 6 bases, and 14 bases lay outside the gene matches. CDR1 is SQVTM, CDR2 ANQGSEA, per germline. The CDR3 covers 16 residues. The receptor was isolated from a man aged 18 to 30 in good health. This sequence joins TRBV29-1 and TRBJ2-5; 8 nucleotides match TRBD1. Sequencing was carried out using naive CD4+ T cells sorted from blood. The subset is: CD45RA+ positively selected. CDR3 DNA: TGCAGCGTGGAGGACAGGGTTTTCGTTGGTCAAGAGACCCAGTACTTC. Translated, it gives CSVEDRVFVGQETQYF.